What follows are 4 T cell receptor beta chains derived from one specimen sequenced in a study of CD8+CD57+ T cells in acquired aplastic anemia. Using genomic DNA as the template, TCR beta VDJ and CDR3 profiling was carried out. TCRdb re-derived calls from the reads in MiXCR, one entry per CDR3 protein. The data contain about 150,000 distinct CDR3 sequences, 41% of them seen just once; the ten biggest clones take up 6.5% to 10%. The specimen sequenced was sorted CD4+, CD8+, or CD8+CD57+ T cells (not recorded which) from PBMCs. The receptor source for this set is a human donor in good health, serving as a control.

The chain uses TRBV10-3 and TRBJ1-3, with D maybe TRBD1 (5 bases). V lost 4 bases to trimming and J lost 5 bases, with 18 bases between them. There are 16 residues in the CDR3. Germline loops: CDR1 ENHRY, CDR2 SYGVKD. The CDR3 DNA follows: TGTGCCATCAGTGGAGGGGCCGGAGGACTCCGAAACACCATATATTTT. Residues: CAISGGAGGLRNTIYF.

This clonotype was seen repeatedly, ten times or more. This chain connects TRBV5-1 to TRBJ1-4, with D unclear. V lost 4 bases, J lost 0 bases, and 4 bases lay in between. Germline-derived CDR1 and CDR2 are SGHRS and YFSETQ. The CDR3 contains 13 residues. The CDR3 sequence: CASSPATNEKLFF. In DNA, the CDR3 is TGCGCCAGCAGCCCAGCAACTAATGAAAAACTGTTTTTT.

This clonotype has a count of ten or more. The J gene is TRBJ1-6, the V gene TRBV12-3 or TRBV12-4, with D possibly TRBD1 on 5 matching bases. CDR3 length equals 15 residues. Trimming removed 6 bases from V and 7 bases from J, with 16 bases in between. The CDR3 loop reads CASSRGVIRNSPLHF. For the CDR3, the DNA is TGTGCCAGCAGCCGGGGGGTCATTCGGAATTCACCCCTCCACTTT.

This clonotype has a handful of counts. This chain joins TRBV25-1 and TRBJ2-2; D may be TRBD2 (6 bases). V lost 8 bases and J lost 2, with 12 bases in between. The germline V gene has CDR1 MGHDK and CDR2 SYGVNS. CDR3 length: 14 amino acids. CDR3 nucleotide sequence: TGTGCCAGCCGGGGGACGGTTAACACCGGGGAGCTGTTTTTT. It specifies CASRGTVNTGELFF.